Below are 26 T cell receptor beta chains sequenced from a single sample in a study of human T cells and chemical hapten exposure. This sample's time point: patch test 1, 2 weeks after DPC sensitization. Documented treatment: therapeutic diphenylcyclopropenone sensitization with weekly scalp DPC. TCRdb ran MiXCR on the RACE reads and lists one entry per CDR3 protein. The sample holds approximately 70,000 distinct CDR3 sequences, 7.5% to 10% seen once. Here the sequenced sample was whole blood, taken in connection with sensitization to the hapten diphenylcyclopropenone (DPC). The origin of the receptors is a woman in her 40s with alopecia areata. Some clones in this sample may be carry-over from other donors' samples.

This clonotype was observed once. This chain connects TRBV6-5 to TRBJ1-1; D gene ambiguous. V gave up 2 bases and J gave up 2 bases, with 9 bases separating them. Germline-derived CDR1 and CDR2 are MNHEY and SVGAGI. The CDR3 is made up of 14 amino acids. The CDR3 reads CASSYEGANTEAFF. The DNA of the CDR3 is TGTGCCAGCAGTTACGAGGGAGCAAACACTGAAGCTTTCTTT.

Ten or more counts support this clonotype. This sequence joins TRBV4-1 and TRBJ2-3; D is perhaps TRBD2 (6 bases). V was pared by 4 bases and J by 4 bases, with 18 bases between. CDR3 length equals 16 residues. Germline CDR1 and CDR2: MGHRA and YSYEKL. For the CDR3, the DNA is TGCGCCAGCAGCCTAACTAGCCAAGCCCCTCCAGATACGCAGTATTTT. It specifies CASSLTSQAPPDTQYF.

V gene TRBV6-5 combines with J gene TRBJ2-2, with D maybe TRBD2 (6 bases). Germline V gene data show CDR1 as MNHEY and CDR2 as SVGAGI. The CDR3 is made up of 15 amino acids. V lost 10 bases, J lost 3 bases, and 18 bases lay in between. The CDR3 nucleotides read TGTGCCACCTCACTAGCCGGGCAGGACACCGGGGAGCTGTTTTTT. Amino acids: CATSLAGQDTGELFF.

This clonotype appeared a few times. CDR3 sequence reads: CSARTANQGQLASQPQHF. The CDR3 nucleotides read TGCAGTGCTAGGACCGCTAATCAAGGTCAGCTAGCGAGTCAGCCCCAGCATTTT. The J gene is TRBJ1-5, the V gene TRBV20-1; D not certain. Germline-derived CDR1 and CDR2 are DFQATT and SNEGSKA (reference sequence). Trimming stripped 3 bases from V and 6 bases from J, with 27 bases between. CDR3 length equals 18 residues.

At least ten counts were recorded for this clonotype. Here the CDR3 DNA reads TGTGCCAGCAGTTACGGTCGTCAGGAAAGACACACTGAAGCTTTCTTT. It specifies CASSYGRQERHTEAFF. The chain combines TRBV6-2 or TRBV6-3 with TRBJ1-1; no definite D call. Trimming cost V 2 bases and J 3 bases, with 16 bases left between them. The germline V gene encodes CDR1 MNHEY and CDR2 SVGEGT. The length of the CDR3 is 16 residues.

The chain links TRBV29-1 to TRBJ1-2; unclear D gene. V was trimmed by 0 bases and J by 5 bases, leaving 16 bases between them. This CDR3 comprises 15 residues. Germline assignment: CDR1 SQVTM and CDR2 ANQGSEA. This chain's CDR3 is CSVEEVLSLKYGYTF. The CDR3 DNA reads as TGCAGCGTTGAAGAAGTTCTTTCCCTAAAATATGGCTACACCTTC. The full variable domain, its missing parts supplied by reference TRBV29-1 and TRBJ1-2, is SAVISQKPSRDICQRGTSLTIQCQVDSQVTMMFWYRQQPGQSLTLIATANQGSEATYESGFVIDKFPISRPNLTFSTLTVSNMSPEDSSIYLCSVEEVLSLKYGYTFGSGTRLTVV.

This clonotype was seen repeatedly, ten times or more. This CDR3 is CASSLRPGNEQFF. DNA for the CDR3: TGTGCCAGCAGTCTCCGTCCGGGGAATGAGCAGTTCTTC. V is TRBV7-8 and J is TRBJ2-1; perhaps TRBD2 as D (5 bases). Trimming took off 6 bases at V and 7 bases at J, with 13 bases between the two ends. CDR3 length equals 13 residues. Germline lookup yields CDR1 SGHVS and CDR2 FQNEAQ.

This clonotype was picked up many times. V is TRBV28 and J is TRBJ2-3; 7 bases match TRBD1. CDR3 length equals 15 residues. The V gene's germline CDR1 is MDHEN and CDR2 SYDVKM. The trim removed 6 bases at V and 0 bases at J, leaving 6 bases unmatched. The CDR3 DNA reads TGTGCCAGCAGCAGACAGGGCTTTAGCACAGATACGCAGTATTTT. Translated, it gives CASSRQGFSTDTQYF.

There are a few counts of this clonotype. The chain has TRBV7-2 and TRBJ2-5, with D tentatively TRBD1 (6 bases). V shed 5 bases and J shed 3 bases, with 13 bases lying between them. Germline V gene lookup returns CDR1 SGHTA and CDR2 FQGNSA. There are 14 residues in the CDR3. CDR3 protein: CASSRQAGEETQYF. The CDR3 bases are TGTGCCAGCAGCCGTCAGGCAGGGGAAGAGACCCAGTACTTC. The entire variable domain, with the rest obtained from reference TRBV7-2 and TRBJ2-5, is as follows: GAGVSQSPSNKVTEKGKDVELRCDPISGHTALYWYRQSLGQGLEFLIYFQGNSAPDKSGLPSDRFSAERTGGSVSTLTIQRTQQEDSAVYLCASSRQAGEETQYFGPGTRLLVL.

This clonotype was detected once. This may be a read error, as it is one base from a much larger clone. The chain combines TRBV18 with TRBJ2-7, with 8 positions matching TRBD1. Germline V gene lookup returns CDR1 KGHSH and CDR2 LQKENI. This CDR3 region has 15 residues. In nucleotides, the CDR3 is TGTGCCAGCTCACAGGACAGGGTTGGTAGTTACGAGCCGTACTTC. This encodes CASSQDRVGSYEPYF.

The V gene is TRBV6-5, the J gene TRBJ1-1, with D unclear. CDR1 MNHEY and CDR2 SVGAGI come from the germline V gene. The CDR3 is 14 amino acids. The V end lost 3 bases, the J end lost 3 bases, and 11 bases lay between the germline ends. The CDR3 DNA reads TGTGCCAGCAGTTATTCGAGACTCGACACTGAAGCTTTCTTT. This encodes CASSYSRLDTEAFF.

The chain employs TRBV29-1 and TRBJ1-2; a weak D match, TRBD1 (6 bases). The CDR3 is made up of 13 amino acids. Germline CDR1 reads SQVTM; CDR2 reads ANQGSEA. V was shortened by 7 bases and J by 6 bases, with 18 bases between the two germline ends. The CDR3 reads CSAGRTAADGYTF. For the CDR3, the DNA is TGCAGCGCGGGGAGGACAGCAGCTGATGGCTACACCTTC. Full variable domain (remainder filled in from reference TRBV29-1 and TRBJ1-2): SAVISQKPSRDICQRGTSLTIQCQVDSQVTMMFWYRQQPGQSLTLIATANQGSEATYESGFVIDKFPISRPNLTFSTLTVSNMSPEDSSIYLCSAGRTAADGYTFGSGTRLTVV.

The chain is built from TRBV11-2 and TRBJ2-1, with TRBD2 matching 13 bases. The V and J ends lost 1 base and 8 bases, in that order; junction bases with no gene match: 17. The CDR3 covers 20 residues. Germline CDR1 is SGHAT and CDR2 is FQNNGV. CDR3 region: CASSLVGRKTLAGGLYEQFF. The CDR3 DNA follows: TGTGCCAGCAGCTTAGTCGGACGTAAAACACTAGCGGGGGGGCTCTATGAGCAGTTCTTC.

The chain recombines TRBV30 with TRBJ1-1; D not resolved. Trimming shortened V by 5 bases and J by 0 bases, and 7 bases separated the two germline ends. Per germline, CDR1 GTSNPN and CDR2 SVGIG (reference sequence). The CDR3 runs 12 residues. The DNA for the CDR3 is TGTGCCTGGGGGGAATTGAACACTGAAGCTTTCTTT. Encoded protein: CAWGELNTEAFF.

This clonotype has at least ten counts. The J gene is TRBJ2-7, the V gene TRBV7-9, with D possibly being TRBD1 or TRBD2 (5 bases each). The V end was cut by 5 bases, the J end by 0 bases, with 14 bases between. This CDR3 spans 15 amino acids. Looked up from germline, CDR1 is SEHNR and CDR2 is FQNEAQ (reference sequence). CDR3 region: CASSPRGGLSYEQYF. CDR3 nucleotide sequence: TGTGCCAGCAGCCCGAGGGGCGGTCTCTCCTACGAGCAGTACTTC.

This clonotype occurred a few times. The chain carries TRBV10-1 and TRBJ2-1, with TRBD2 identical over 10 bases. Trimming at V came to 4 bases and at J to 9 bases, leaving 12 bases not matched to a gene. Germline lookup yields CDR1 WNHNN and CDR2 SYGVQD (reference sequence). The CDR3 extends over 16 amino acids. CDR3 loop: CASSVEAGGPHGEQFF. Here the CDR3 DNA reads TGCGCCAGCAGTGTAGAAGCGGGGGGGCCTCATGGTGAGCAGTTCTTC.

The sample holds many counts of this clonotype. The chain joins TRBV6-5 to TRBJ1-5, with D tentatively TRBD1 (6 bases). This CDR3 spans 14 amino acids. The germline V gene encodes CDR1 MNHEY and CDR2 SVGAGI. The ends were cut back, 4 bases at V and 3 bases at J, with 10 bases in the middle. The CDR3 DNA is TGTGCCAGCAGTTTTACAGGGCTCAATCAGCCCCAGCATTTT. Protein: CASSFTGLNQPQHF.

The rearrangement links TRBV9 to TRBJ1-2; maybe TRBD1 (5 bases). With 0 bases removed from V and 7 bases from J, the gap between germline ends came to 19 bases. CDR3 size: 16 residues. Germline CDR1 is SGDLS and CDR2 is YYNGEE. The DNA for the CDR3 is TGTGCCAGCAGCGTAGAGGCGGCAGGGTCCGGATTTGGCTACACCTTC. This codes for CASSVEAAGSGFGYTF.

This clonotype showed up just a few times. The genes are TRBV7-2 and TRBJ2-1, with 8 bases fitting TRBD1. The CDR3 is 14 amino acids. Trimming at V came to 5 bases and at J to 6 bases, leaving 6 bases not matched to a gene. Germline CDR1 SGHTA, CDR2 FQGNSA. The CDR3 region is CASSRLGQGNEQFF. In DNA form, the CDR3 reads TGTGCCAGCAGCCGCCTTGGACAGGGCAATGAGCAGTTCTTC.

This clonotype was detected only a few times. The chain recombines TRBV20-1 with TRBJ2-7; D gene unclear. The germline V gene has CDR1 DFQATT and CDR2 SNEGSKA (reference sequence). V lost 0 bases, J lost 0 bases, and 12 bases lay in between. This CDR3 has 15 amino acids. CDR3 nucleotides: TGCAGTGCTAGAGATACGGCGACGGTCTCCTACGAGCAGTACTTC. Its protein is CSARDTATVSYEQYF.

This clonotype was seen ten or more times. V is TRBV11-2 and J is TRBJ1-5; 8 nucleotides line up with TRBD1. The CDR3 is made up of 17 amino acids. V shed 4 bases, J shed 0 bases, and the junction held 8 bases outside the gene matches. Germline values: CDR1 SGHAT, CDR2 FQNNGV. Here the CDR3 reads CASSSRTGNNSNQPQHF. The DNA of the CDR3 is TGTGCCAGCAGCTCAAGGACAGGGAATAATAGCAATCAGCCCCAGCATTTT.

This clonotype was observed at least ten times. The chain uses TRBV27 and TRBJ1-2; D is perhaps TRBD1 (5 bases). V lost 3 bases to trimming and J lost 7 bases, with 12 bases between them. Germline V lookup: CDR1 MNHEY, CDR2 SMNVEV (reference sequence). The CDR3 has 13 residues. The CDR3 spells CASSLGQGFGYTF. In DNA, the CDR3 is TGTGCCAGCAGTTTGGGCCAGGGATTTGGCTACACCTTC.

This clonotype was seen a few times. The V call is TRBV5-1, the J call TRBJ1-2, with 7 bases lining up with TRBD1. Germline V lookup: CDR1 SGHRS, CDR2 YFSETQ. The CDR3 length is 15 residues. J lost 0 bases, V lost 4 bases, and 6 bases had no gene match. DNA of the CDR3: TGCGCCAGCAGCCGCGGGACAGCTTCTAACTATGGCTACACCTTC. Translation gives CASSRGTASNYGYTF.

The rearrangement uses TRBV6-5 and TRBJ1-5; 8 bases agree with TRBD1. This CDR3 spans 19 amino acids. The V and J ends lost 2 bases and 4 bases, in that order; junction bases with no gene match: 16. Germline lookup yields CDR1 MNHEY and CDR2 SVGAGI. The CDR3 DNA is TGTGCCAGCAGTTACCGGGAATTCTTTAGGGACAGGATGAATCAGCCCCAGCATTTT. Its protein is CASSYREFFRDRMNQPQHF.

The CDR3 here is CASSFQGADTEAFF. The CDR3 bases are TGTGCCAGCAGCTTTCAGGGGGCCGACACTGAAGCTTTCTTT. This chain links TRBV7-9 with TRBJ1-1; 8 nucleotides line up with TRBD1. Trimming removed 3 bases from V and 3 bases from J; junction bases left unmatched: 3. This CDR3 spans 14 amino acids. Germline V lookup: CDR1 SEHNR, CDR2 FQNEAQ (reference sequence).

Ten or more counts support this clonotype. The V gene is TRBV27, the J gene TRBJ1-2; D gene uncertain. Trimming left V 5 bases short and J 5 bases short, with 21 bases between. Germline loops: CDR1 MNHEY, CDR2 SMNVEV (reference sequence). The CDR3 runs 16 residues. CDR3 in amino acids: CASSAITQRFSYGYTF. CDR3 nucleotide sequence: TGTGCCAGCAGTGCAATAACTCAACGCTTCTCATATGGCTACACCTTC.